These T cell receptor beta chains were read from a single sample in a study of blood T cell repertoires in COVID-19. Sequencing used immunoSEQ multiplex PCR; TCRdb keeps in-frame clones, though not all of them. The table lists roughly 300,000 clones, more than 75% of them singletons. The specimen sequenced was peripheral blood. These receptors were obtained from a woman in her forties or fifties who had recovered from COVID-19. Each CDR3 is given with its conserved first and last residue. D genes are given only for firm matches. Clone size is shown for a subset of rows, as once, few, many or a class of expanded clone.

V,J,D,size,CDR3,DNA
TRBV28,TRBJ2-5,TRBD2,NA,CASSLSLAGGWETQYF,TGTGCCAGCAGCCTGAGTCTAGCGGGGGGTTGGGAGACCCAGTACTTC
TRBV9,TRBJ2-2,NA,NA,CASSVLSVTGELFF,TGTGCCAGCAGCGTACTTTCGGTGACCGGGGAGCTGTTTTTT
TRBV28,TRBJ1-3,NA,NA,CASSFGRAGNTIYF,TGTGCCAGCAGTTTTGGCAGGGCTGGAAACACCATATATTTT
TRBV11-3,TRBJ2-3,NA,NA,CASSSQGQPTDTQYF,TGTGCCAGCAGCTCACAGGGCCAGCCCACAGATACGCAGTATTTT
TRBV6-4,TRBJ2-3,TRBD2,NA,CASSPIAGGPNTQYF,TGTGCCAGCAGTCCAATAGCGGGAGGGCCGAATACGCAGTATTTT
TRBV4-2,TRBJ2-2,TRBD2,NA,CASSRETSGHRSTGELFF,TGTGCCAGCAGCCGAGAGACTAGCGGCCATAGGAGCACCGGGGAGCTGTTTTTT
TRBV9,TRBJ2-1,NA,few,CASSARWAGFLNEQFF,TGTGCCAGCAGCGCCCGGTGGGCGGGGTTCTTGAATGAGCAGTTCTTC
TRBV6-5,TRBJ1-2,NA,once,CASSYSTGRNGYTF,TGTGCCAGCAGTTACTCGACAGGTAGAAATGGCTACACCTTC
TRBV5-8,TRBJ1-1,NA,NA,CASSLRAEAFF,TGTGCCAGCAGCTTGCGAGCTGAAGCTTTCTTT
TRBV30,TRBJ1-4,NA,NA,CAWSVQDWNEKLFF,TGTGCCTGGAGTGTTCAGGACTGGAATGAAAAACTGTTTTTT
TRBV27,TRBJ2-5,TRBD2,few,CASSTLRGAQYF,TGTGCCAGCAGTACTCTGCGGGGGGCCCAGTACTTC
TRBV6-1,TRBJ1-5,NA,NA,CASSDLAADEDSNQPQHF,TGTGCCAGCAGTGACCTAGCCGCGGATGAGGATAGCAATCAGCCCCAGCATTTT
TRBV5-1,TRBJ2-1,NA,few,CASSLSPRTGEQFF,TGCGCCAGCAGCTTGTCCCCAAGGACGGGGGAGCAGTTCTTC
TRBV7-9,TRBJ2-6,NA,NA,CASSFESPTGANVLTF,TGTGCCAGCAGCTTTGAAAGCCCAACTGGGGCCAACGTCCTGACTTTC
TRBV5-4,TRBJ2-1,NA,NA,CASSLGTPSYNEQFF,TGTGCCAGCAGCTTGGGGACACCCTCCTACAATGAGCAGTTCTTC
TRBV4-3,TRBJ2-1,NA,NA,CASSQDGYNEQFF,TGCGCCAGCAGCCAAGACGGCTACAATGAGCAGTTCTTC
TRBV7-2,TRBJ2-4,TRBD2,NA,CASSLSSGLGYF,TGTGCCAGCAGCTTAAGTAGCGGGCTGGGTTACTTC
TRBV28,TRBJ1-2,NA,NA,CASSLLGRTYTF,TGTGCCAGCAGTTTACTGGGGAGAACCTACACCTTC
TRBV11-2,TRBJ1-3,NA,NA,CASSLGTVSGNTIYF,TGTGCCAGCAGCTTAGGCACGGTCTCTGGAAACACCATATATTTT
TRBV5-6,TRBJ1-5,NA,NA,CASSTRRSQPQHF,TGTGCCAGCAGCACTCGGAGGTCCCAGCCCCAGCATTTT
TRBV10-3,TRBJ2-3,TRBD2,NA,CAARGLAGVDTQYF,TGTGCCGCCAGGGGACTAGCGGGAGTAGATACGCAGTATTTT
TRBV27,TRBJ2-1,TRBD1,NA,CASSSQFYRGSYNEQFF,TGTGCCAGCAGTTCGCAATTCTACAGGGGTTCCTACAATGAGCAGTTCTTC
TRBV6-5,TRBJ1-1,NA,NA,CASRDSGRGTTEAFF,TGTGCCAGCAGAGATTCAGGGCGGGGTACCACTGAAGCTTTCTTT
TRBV28,TRBJ1-1,TRBD1,NA,CASSLTGGDAEAFF,TGTGCCAGCAGTTTGACAGGGGGCGACGCTGAAGCTTTCTTT
TRBV30,TRBJ2-2,TRBD2,once,CAWSAPRLAGKTGELFF,TGTGCCTGGAGTGCCCCGCGACTAGCGGGCAAGACCGGGGAGCTGTTTTTT
TRBV5-6,TRBJ2-3,NA,NA,CASSLVTEVRDTQYF,TGTGCCAGCAGCTTGGTTACCGAAGTTCGGGATACGCAGTATTTT
TRBV19,TRBJ2-3,NA,NA,CASRASSSTDTQYF,TGTGCCAGTAGGGCTAGCTCTAGCACAGATACGCAGTATTTT
TRBV6-2/TRBV6-3,TRBJ1-5,NA,NA,CASSWLQGQPQHF,TGTGCCAGCAGTTGGTTACAGGGTCAGCCCCAGCATTTT
TRBV7-8,TRBJ1-4,NA,once,CASGLLDGEKLFF,TGTGCCAGCGGGCTGCTCGACGGTGAAAAACTGTTTTTT
TRBV6-1,TRBJ1-3,NA,NA,CASSERRRASSGNTIYF,TGTGCCAGCAGTGAACGCCGCAGGGCCTCCTCTGGAAACACCATATATTTT
TRBV4-2,TRBJ2-7,NA,few,CASSQERRTGRAYEQYF,TGTGCCAGCAGCCAAGAACGCCGCACAGGGAGGGCCTACGAGCAGTACTTC
TRBV15,TRBJ2-7,TRBD2,NA,CATSRHSGPYEQYF,TGTGCCACCAGCAGGCATAGCGGGCCCTACGAGCAGTACTTC
TRBV5-4,TRBJ2-7,NA,NA,CASSLNLPLSAEQYF,TGTGCCAGCAGCTTGAATCTACCTTTAAGTGCCGAGCAGTACTTC